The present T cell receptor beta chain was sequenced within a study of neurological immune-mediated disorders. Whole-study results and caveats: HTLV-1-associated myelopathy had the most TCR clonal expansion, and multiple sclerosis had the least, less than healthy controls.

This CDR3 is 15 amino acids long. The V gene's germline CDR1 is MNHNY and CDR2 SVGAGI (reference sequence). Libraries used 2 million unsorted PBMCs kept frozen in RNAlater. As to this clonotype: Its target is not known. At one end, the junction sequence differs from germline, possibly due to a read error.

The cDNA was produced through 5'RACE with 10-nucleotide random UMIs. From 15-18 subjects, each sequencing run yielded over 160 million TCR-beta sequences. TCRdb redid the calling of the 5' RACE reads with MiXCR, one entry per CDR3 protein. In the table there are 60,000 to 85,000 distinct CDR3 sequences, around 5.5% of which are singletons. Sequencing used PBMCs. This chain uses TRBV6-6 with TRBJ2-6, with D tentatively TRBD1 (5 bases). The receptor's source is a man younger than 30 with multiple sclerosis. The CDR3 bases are TGTGCCAGCGGTGACAGTCGATCTGGGGCCAAAGTCCTGACTTTC. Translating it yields CASGDSRSGAKVLTF.